The 30 T cell receptor beta chains presented below share a single source sample, sequenced in a study of T cells in Graves' hyperthyroidism and ophthalmopathy. Regions amplified from RNA transcripts were the TCR beta CDR3 regions. The HTBI primer set served for first-round RT-PCR of the TCR CDR3. TCRdb called the multiplex PCR reads again in MiXCR, with one record for every CDR3 protein. The data hold approximately 270,000 distinct CDR3 sequences, with approximately 14% observed a single time. The sample taken for sequencing was blood. These receptors came from a woman aged 40 to 49 with Graves' hyperthyroidism that later progressed to Graves' ophthalmopathy.

This clonotype was observed at least ten times. This chain links TRBV15 with TRBJ1-2, with D possibly being TRBD1 (6 bases). The CDR3 is 16 amino acids. Germline V gene lookup returns CDR1 LNHNV and CDR2 YYDKDF (reference sequence). V was pared by 0 bases and J by 2 bases, with 13 bases between. Written as DNA, the CDR3 is TGTGCCACCAGCAGAGAACCGGGACAAATGAACTATGGCTACACCTTC. Its protein product is CATSREPGQMNYGYTF.

This chain links TRBV19 with TRBJ2-2; 7 nucleotides match TRBD2. CDR3 length: 13 amino acids. CDR1 is LNHDA, CDR2 SQIVND, per germline (reference sequence). With V trimmed by 5 bases and J by 10 bases, 7 bases remained unmatched. The chain's CDR3 is CASSLAVREELFF. DNA of the CDR3: TGTGCCAGTAGTCTAGCGGTCCGAGAGGAGCTGTTTTTT.

This clonotype was counted between two and nine times. V usage is TRBV4-1 and J usage is TRBJ1-2; 7 nucleotides line up with TRBD1. This CDR3 is built from 15 residues. CDR1 MGHRA and CDR2 YSYEKL come from the germline V gene. The V gene end was trimmed by 2 bases and the J gene end by 4 bases; junction bases not matched to a gene: 7. The CDR3 is CASSQPTGAFYGYTF. The CDR3 DNA is TGCGCCAGCAGCCAACCAACAGGGGCCTTCTATGGCTACACCTTC.

This clonotype was found many times. The chain carries TRBV28 and TRBJ1-3; D unclear. Germline CDR1 MDHEN, CDR2 SYDVKM. Trimming took off 1 base at V and 1 base at J, with 8 bases between the two ends. CDR3 length equals 15 residues. In nucleotides, the CDR3 is TGTGCCAGCAGTTTATCCCCGCCTTCTGGAAACACCATATATTTT. Translation gives CASSLSPPSGNTIYF.

This clonotype was seen at least ten times. V usage is TRBV29-1 and J usage is TRBJ2-1, with D uncertain. Trimming shortened V by 4 bases and J by 1 base, and 8 bases separated the two germline ends. This CDR3 spans 13 amino acids. CDR1 and CDR2 (germline): SQVTM, ANQGSEA. CDR3 residues: CSVAPGSYNEQFF. The CDR3 DNA follows: TGCAGCGTTGCACCAGGATCCTACAATGAGCAGTTCTTC.

There are many counts of this clonotype. The J gene is TRBJ2-1, the V gene TRBV7-9; 7 nucleotides align to TRBD1. There are 12 residues in the CDR3. V shed 6 bases and J 9 bases; nucleotides not matched to a gene: 5. Germline V CDR1 and CDR2: SEHNR, FQNEAQ (reference sequence). In nucleotides, the CDR3 is TGTGCCAGCAGTAAACAGGGGACTGAGCAGTTCTTC. This codes for CASSKQGTEQFF.

This clonotype has more than one count but fewer than ten. The CDR3 bases are TGTGCCAGCGGGGGAGGGTCCTCTGGGGCCAACGTCCTGACTTTC. It translates to CASGGGSSGANVLTF. The gene calls are TRBV7-3 and TRBJ2-6; TRBD2 aligns across 7 bases. V was pared by 8 bases and J by 0 bases, with 4 bases of the junction left unmatched. Germline CDR1 and CDR2: SGHTA and FQGTGA. The CDR3 extends over 15 amino acids.

The chain uses TRBV11-2 and TRBJ1-2; D uncertain. The CDR3 runs 13 residues. Germline assignment: CDR1 SGHAT and CDR2 FQNNGV. Trimming took 0 bases from V and 5 from J, leaving 7 bases between them. This CDR3 reads CASSLDAGYGYTF. DNA for the CDR3: TGTGCCAGCAGCTTAGATGCCGGTTATGGCTACACCTTC. The complete variable domain, with remaining parts taken from reference TRBV11-2 and TRBJ1-2, reads EAGVAQSPRYKIIEKRQSVAFWCNPISGHATLYWYQQILGQGPKLLIQFQNNGVVDDSQLPKDRFSAERLKGVDSTLKIQPAKLEDSAVYLCASSLDAGYGYTFGSGTRLTVV.

The sample holds many counts of this clonotype. This rearrangement joins TRBV10-3 to TRBJ2-1; D perhaps matches TRBD1 (5 bases). Germline loops: CDR1 ENHRY, CDR2 SYGVKD. Trimming left V 10 bases short and J 2 bases short, with 12 bases between. CDR3 length: 13 amino acids. CDR3 in amino acids: CARGPGTYNEQFF. DNA of the CDR3: TGTGCCAGGGGCCCGGGTACCTACAATGAGCAGTTCTTC.

The chain is built from TRBV20-1 and TRBJ2-7; 9 positions agree with TRBD2. Germline V gene data show CDR1 as DFQATT and CDR2 as SNEGSKA (reference sequence). The CDR3 totals 14 residues. V trimming: 1 base; J trimming: 6 bases; junction bases outside the gene matches: 7. The CDR3 DNA reads TGCAGTGCTAGAGGGGGCGGGAGGGAGGCCGAGCAGTACTTC. It codes for CSARGGGREAEQYF.

This clonotype was counted many times. The chain recombines TRBV27 with TRBJ2-7; D not certain. The V gene's germline CDR1 is MNHEY and CDR2 SMNVEV (reference sequence). The CDR3 has 14 amino acids. V dropped 5 bases and J dropped 5 bases, with 16 bases sitting between them. In nucleotides, the CDR3 is TGTGCCAGCAGTCTGAGGTTGGGGTTCCACGAGCAGTACTTC. Residues: CASSLRLGFHEQYF.

This clonotype was seen a few times. At one end the junction does not follow the germline gene, possibly because of a read error. The chain carries TRBV6-1 and TRBJ1-4; D uncertain. This CDR3 is 11 amino acids long. From germline, CDR1 is MNHNS and CDR2 SASEGT. CDR3 sequence reads: CATTTNEKPFF. The CDR3 nucleotides read TGTGCCACCACAACTAATGAAAAACCGTTTTTT.

This clonotype was found many times. The rearrangement joins TRBV4-1 to TRBJ2-1; no clear D gene. Looked up from germline, CDR1 is MGHRA and CDR2 is YSYEKL. Trimming took 2 bases from V and 0 from J, leaving 23 bases between them. The CDR3 totals 20 residues. This chain's CDR3 is CASSQPTVSLRAASYNEQFF. DNA of the CDR3: TGCGCCAGCAGCCAACCCACAGTTTCCCTTCGGGCGGCCTCCTACAATGAGCAGTTCTTC.

Ten or more counts support this clonotype. V and J are TRBV2 and TRBJ2-7; D possibly matches TRBD1 or TRBD2 (7 bases each). Germline CDR1 is SNHLY and CDR2 is FYNNEI. This CDR3 comprises 15 residues. The ends were cut back, 5 bases at V and 2 bases at J, with 16 bases in the middle. The CDR3 loop reads CASSSGTVLTYEQYF. CDR3 DNA sequence: TGTGCCAGCAGTAGCGGGACAGTACTAACCTACGAGCAGTACTTC.

This clonotype was seen repeatedly, ten times or more. The V gene is TRBV15, the J gene TRBJ2-4; a weak D match, TRBD1 (6 bases). CDR1 LNHNV and CDR2 YYDKDF come from the germline V gene (reference sequence). Trimming took 2 bases from V and 7 from J, leaving 15 bases between them. The CDR3 runs to 15 residues. CDR3 residues: CATSRYGQPGNIQYF. The CDR3, as DNA: TGTGCCACCAGCAGATATGGACAGCCCGGGAACATTCAGTACTTC.

This clonotype was seen at least ten times. This sequence joins TRBV28 and TRBJ1-1; tentative D call: TRBD1 (5 bases). This CDR3 contains 13 residues. V dropped 6 bases and J dropped 11 bases, with 19 bases sitting between them. The germline V gene has CDR1 MDHEN and CDR2 SYDVKM. DNA of the CDR3: TGTGCCAGCAGCCCAACGACCGGGGCTGGGGCTTTCTTT. Encoded protein: CASSPTTGAGAFF.

This clonotype was detected ten times or more. The rearrangement uses TRBV27 and TRBJ2-1; D unclear. This CDR3 is 14 amino acids long. V lost 3 bases to trimming and J lost 0 bases, with 6 bases between them. Germline V gene data show CDR1 as MNHEY and CDR2 as SMNVEV (reference sequence). CDR3 in DNA: TGTGCCAGCAGTTTCTTGAGCTCCTACAATGAGCAGTTCTTC. Translating it yields CASSFLSSYNEQFF.

This clonotype was observed a few times. One end of the junction does not line up with germline, which may come from a read error. V and J are TRBV7-7 and TRBJ2-1; D not certain. CDR3 length: 13 residues. Germline assignment: CDR1 SSHAT and CDR2 FNYEAQ (reference sequence). Written as DNA, the CDR3 is TGTGCTAGCAGCAAGAACTCCGTTAGTGAGCAGTTCTTC. It specifies CASSKNSVSEQFF. Full variable domain (rest looked up from reference TRBV7-7 and TRBJ2-1): GAGVSQSPRYKVTKRGQDVTLRCDPISSHATLYWYQQALGQGPEFLTYFNYEAQPDKSGLPSDRFSAERPEGSISTLTIQRTEQRDSAMYRCASSKNSVSEQFFGPGTRLTVL.

This clonotype was found many times. The chain combines TRBV28 with TRBJ1-4; maybe TRBD1 (5 bases). Germline-derived CDR1 and CDR2 are MDHEN and SYDVKM. With 6 bases removed from V and 4 bases from J, the gap between germline ends came to 12 bases. The CDR3 consists of 14 residues. The CDR3 region is CASRGGADNEKLFF. Written as DNA, the CDR3 is TGTGCCAGCAGGGGGGGAGCCGATAATGAAAAACTGTTTTTT.

This clonotype appeared many times. The chain links TRBV28 to TRBJ1-6; D ambiguous. Trimming left V 1 base short and J 7 bases short, with 14 bases between. The CDR3 runs to 16 residues. Germline V gene lookup returns CDR1 MDHEN and CDR2 SYDVKM. The CDR3, as DNA: TGTGCCAGCAGTTTATCCCTCAACACCCTCAATTCACCCCTCCACTTT. Translating gives CASSLSLNTLNSPLHF.

This clonotype was found many times. The rearrangement joins TRBV10-3 to TRBJ1-1; D is uncertain. V was shortened by 10 bases and J by 0 bases, with 12 bases between the two germline ends. CDR1 is ENHRY, CDR2 SYGVKD, per germline. This CDR3 contains 13 residues. The CDR3 nucleotides read TGTGCCACCCGGCAGGATTTGAACACTGAAGCTTTCTTT. Its translation is CATRQDLNTEAFF.

This clonotype was observed at least ten times. V is TRBV11-2 and J is TRBJ2-1; D is possibly TRBD2 (6 bases). Germline V CDR1 and CDR2: SGHAT, FQNNGV. The CDR3 is 11 residues long. Trimming stripped 5 bases from V and 14 bases from J, with 13 bases between. The CDR3: CASSGAGEEFF. DNA for the CDR3: TGTGCCAGCAGCGGTGCCGGGGAGGAGTTCTTC.

The V call is TRBV29-1, the J call TRBJ1-2; no clear D. CDR1 SQVTM and CDR2 ANQGSEA come from the germline V gene. This CDR3 contains 8 residues. The germline V and J ends were trimmed by 3 bases and 9 bases, with 2 bases remaining between them. CDR3 DNA sequence: TGCAGCGTTGAGAGCTACACCTTC. Encoded protein: CSVESYTF.

The V gene is TRBV11-3, the J gene TRBJ1-2; no reliable D call. The germline V gene has CDR1 SGHNT and CDR2 YENEEA. Trimming took off 5 bases at V and 3 bases at J, with 19 bases between the two ends. The CDR3 runs to 16 residues. CDR3 in DNA: TGTGCCAGCAGCCCCGAAGACGGGCCACTGGACTATGGCTACACCTTC. This gives the protein CASSPEDGPLDYGYTF.

Ten or more counts support this clonotype. The V and J genes are TRBV5-8 and TRBJ2-5, with 8 bases fitting TRBD1. With V trimmed by 3 bases and J by 4 bases, 5 bases remained unmatched. Germline CDR1 is SGHTS and CDR2 is YDEGEE. The CDR3 has 14 residues. The CDR3, as DNA: TGTGCCAGCAGCTCGCGGACAGGGAGAGAGACCCAGTACTTC. The encoded protein is CASSSRTGRETQYF. Full variable domain (rest looked up from reference TRBV5-8 and TRBJ2-5): EAGVTQSPTHLIKTRGQQATLRCSPISGHTSVYWYQQALGLGLQFLLWYDEGEERNRGNFPPRFSGRQFPNYSSELNVNALELEDSALYLCASSSRTGRETQYFGPGTRLLVL.

This sequence joins TRBV7-9 and TRBJ2-7; D perhaps matches TRBD2 (5 bases). Trimming removed 2 bases from V and 6 bases from J, with 14 bases in between. The V gene's germline CDR1 is SEHNR and CDR2 FQNEAQ (reference sequence). This CDR3 comprises 14 residues. The CDR3 protein is CASSLTRPGIEQYF. The CDR3 nucleotides read TGTGCCAGCAGCTTAACCCGGCCGGGGATCGAGCAGTACTTC. Filled out from reference TRBV7-9 and TRBJ2-7, the complete variable domain reads DTGVSQNPRHKITKRGQNVTFRCDPISEHNRLYWYRQTLGQGPEFLTYFQNEAQLEKSRLLSDRFSAERPKGSFSTLEIQRTEQGDSAMYLCASSLTRPGIEQYFGPGTRLTVT.

This clonotype was counted at least ten times. This chain joins TRBV3-1 and TRBJ1-5; no clear D. Germline V gene lookup returns CDR1 LGHDT and CDR2 YNNKEL (reference sequence). The CDR3 is made up of 15 amino acids. V dropped 0 bases and J dropped 2 bases, with 8 bases sitting between them. The DNA of the CDR3 is TGTGCCAGCAGCCAAGATACGACACGCAATCAGCCCCAGCATTTT. It yields the protein CASSQDTTRNQPQHF.

Points on this clonotype: This could be a read error, since a much larger clone is one nucleotide away. The gene calls are TRBV3-1 and TRBJ1-2, with D unclear. V shed 5 bases and J shed 0 bases, with 7 bases lying between them. This CDR3 is built from 13 residues. The germline gives CDR1 LGHDT, CDR2 YNNKEL (reference sequence). The CDR3 protein is CASSNGANYGYTF. Here the CDR3 DNA reads TGTGCCAGCAGCAATGGCGCTAACTATGGCTACACCTTC.

This clonotype has a handful of counts. The junction shows a germline mismatch at one end, possibly a read error. CDR3 nucleotide sequence: TGTGCCAGCAGCTTATTCGACTACGAGCATTACTTC. As protein: CASSLFDYEHYF. The chain combines TRBV7-2 with TRBJ2-7; tentative D call: TRBD2 (5 bases). Germline V gene sequence: CDR1 SGHTA, CDR2 FQGNSA. The CDR3 has 12 amino acids.

There are a few counts of this clonotype. The genes are TRBV20-1 and TRBJ2-1; D remains unclear. The CDR3 loop spans 15 amino acids. Germline V gene sequence: CDR1 DFQATT, CDR2 SNEGSKA (reference sequence). Trimming removed 2 bases from V and 0 bases from J, with 11 bases in between. The CDR3 region has the DNA TGCAGTGCTAGACGCGACGGAACCTCCTACAATGAGCAGTTCTTC. This sequence encodes CSARRDGTSYNEQFF.